This T cell receptor (beta chain) was captured by sequencing in a study of control samples from healthy donors and cancer patients. Between the trimmed V and J ends, which lost 8 bases and 2 bases, there was a span of 15 bases. The germline V gene encodes CDR1 SNHLY and CDR2 FYNNEI. The CDR3 sequence is 14 residues long. This clone was seen once. The repertoire was sequenced with immunoSEQ multiplex PCR; TCRdb's copy has only in-frame clones and lacks some. The profile shows about 74,000 clones, about 88% of them singletons. This chain uses TRBV2 with TRBJ1-1; perhaps TRBD1 as D (5 bases). The sequencing sample was made of blood. This receptor was obtained from a woman between 45 and 60 years old in good health. CDR3 DNA sequence: TGTGCCAGCCGTTCCGTAGGGGACAACACTGAAGCTTTCTTT. It yields the protein CASRSVGDNTEAFF.